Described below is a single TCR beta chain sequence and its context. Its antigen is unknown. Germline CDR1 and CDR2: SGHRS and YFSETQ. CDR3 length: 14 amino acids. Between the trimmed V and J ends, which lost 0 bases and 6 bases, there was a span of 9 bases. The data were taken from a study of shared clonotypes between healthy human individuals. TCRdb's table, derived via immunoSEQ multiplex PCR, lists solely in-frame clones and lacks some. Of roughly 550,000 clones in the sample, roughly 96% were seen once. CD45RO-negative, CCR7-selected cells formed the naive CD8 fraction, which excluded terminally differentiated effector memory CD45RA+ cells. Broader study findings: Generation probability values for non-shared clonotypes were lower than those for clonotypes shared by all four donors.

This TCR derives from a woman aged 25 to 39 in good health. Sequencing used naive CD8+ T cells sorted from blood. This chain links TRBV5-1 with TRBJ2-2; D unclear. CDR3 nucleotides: TGCGCCAGCAGCTTGGATCTGGGATCCGGGGAGCTGTTTTTT. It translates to CASSLDLGSGELFF.